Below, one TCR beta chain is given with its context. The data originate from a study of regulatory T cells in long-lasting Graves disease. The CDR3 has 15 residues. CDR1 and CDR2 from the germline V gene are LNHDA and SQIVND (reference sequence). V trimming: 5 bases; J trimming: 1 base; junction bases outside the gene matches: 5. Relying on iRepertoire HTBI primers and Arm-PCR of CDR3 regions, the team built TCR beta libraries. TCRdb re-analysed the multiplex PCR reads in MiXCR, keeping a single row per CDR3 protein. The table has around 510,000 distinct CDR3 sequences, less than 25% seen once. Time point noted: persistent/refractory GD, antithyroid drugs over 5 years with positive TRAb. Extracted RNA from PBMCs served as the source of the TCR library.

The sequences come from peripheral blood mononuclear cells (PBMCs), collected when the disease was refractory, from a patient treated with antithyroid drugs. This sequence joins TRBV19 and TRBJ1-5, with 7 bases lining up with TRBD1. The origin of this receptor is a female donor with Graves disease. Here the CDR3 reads CASSPTTGSNQPQHF. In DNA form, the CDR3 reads TGTGCCAGTAGTCCGACGACAGGGAGCAATCAGCCCCAGCATTTT. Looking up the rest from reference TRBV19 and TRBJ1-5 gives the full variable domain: DGGITQSPKYLFRKEGQNVTLSCEQNLNHDAMYWYRQDPGQGLRLIYYSQIVNDFQKGDIAEGYSVSREKKESFPLTVTSAQKNPTAFYLCASSPTTGSNQPQHFGDGTRLSIL.